This TCR beta chain comes out of a study of neurological immune-mediated disorders. Study-wide results and caveats: The expanded clones of different subjects shared no CDR3 amino acid sequences (suggesting private repertoires in all groups).

The germline V gene encodes CDR1 KGHDR and CDR2 SFDVKD. V was shortened by 4 bases and J by 6 bases, with 12 bases between the two germline ends. This CDR3 has 14 amino acids. In its sample, this clonotype was seen many times. Antigen: not known. With 10-nucleotide random UMIs, 5'RACE was used to make the cDNA. Whenever a sequencing run was performed, it yielded over 170 million TCR-beta sequences from 15-18 subjects. From the 5' RACE reads, TCRdb called clonotypes with MiXCR, one entry per CDR3 protein. The table includes roughly 80,000 distinct CDR3 sequences, about 9.5% detected once. The rearrangement joins TRBV24-1 to TRBJ1-5; D may be TRBD1 (5 bases). This clonotype was sampled from a man aged 50 to 59 in good health. The sequencing sample was made of PBMCs. CDR3 region: CATSDPGLGQPQHF. Here the CDR3 DNA reads TGTGCCACCAGTGACCCAGGGTTAGGTCAGCCCCAGCATTTT.